A selection of T cell receptor beta chains follows, all from one sample in a study of graft-versus-host responses after intestinal transplantation. The repertoire was sequenced with immunoSEQ multiplex PCR; TCRdb's copy has only in-frame clones and lacks some. The data contain 90,000 to 95,000 clones, roughly nine tenths of them singletons. These receptors' antigens are unknown. Sample: unstimulated CD8+ T cells sorted from spleen or lymph node cells, taken before intestinal transplant. The receptor set was obtained from a human donor who received an intestinal transplant. Both conserved end residues are trimmed from each CDR3. Fields, in order: D gene, V gene, CDR3 protein. The D gene is left open where the match is weak.

d_call: TRBD2; v_call: TRBV9; cdr3_aa: ASSVDGAGSETQY
d_call: .; v_call: TRBV19; cdr3_aa: ASSIGGEQY
d_call: TRBD2; v_call: TRBV7-6; cdr3_aa: ASSSALAGDNNEQF
d_call: TRBD2; v_call: TRBV7-3; cdr3_aa: ASSLSGTGGVNEQF
d_call: .; v_call: TRBV4-1; cdr3_aa: ASRGPGVDPYEQY
d_call: .; v_call: TRBV5-1; cdr3_aa: ASSLGDRSKFARQETQY
d_call: TRBD1; v_call: TRBV4-1; cdr3_aa: ASSQDPQGASTDTQY
d_call: .; v_call: TRBV13; cdr3_aa: ASSLGTGPYEQY
d_call: .; v_call: TRBV5-1; cdr3_aa: ASSLSLATEQY
d_call: .; v_call: TRBV2; cdr3_aa: ASRTAGELF
d_call: TRBD1; v_call: TRBV6-5; cdr3_aa: ASSYSGTGLI
d_call: .; v_call: TRBV27; cdr3_aa: ASATYPVGGYEQY
d_call: TRBD2; v_call: TRBV15; cdr3_aa: ATSRPWTSPPNTGELF
d_call: .; v_call: TRBV7-9; cdr3_aa: ASRVNSGDTEAF
d_call: TRBD1; v_call: TRBV29-1; cdr3_aa: SVFAGTGVLAGELF
d_call: .; v_call: TRBV5-6; cdr3_aa: ASRNAGGGTEAF
d_call: .; v_call: TRBV6-6; cdr3_aa: ASSYPTELEDTEAF